The sequence of this T cell receptor beta chain was determined in a study of blood T cells in healthy people across ages. With a J-beta primer mix and a sample-barcoded 5' primer, a second PCR ran about 6 to 11 cycles. Via MiXCR, TCRdb re-called the 5' RACE reads, giving one row per CDR3 protein. This table has around 1.7 million distinct CDR3 sequences, about 28% appearing once. General study points: Observed TCR beta diversity per million T cells went down as age went up. This fall followed a roughly linear course with age.

This clonotype was seen a few times. As yet, its antigen is unknown. This CDR3 is built from 13 residues. Germline-derived CDR1 and CDR2 are MNHNY and SVGAGI (reference sequence). This TCR derives from a woman aged 25-40 years in good health. Sequencing was done on a sample of blood. The genes are TRBV6-6 and TRBJ2-5; tentatively, D is TRBD2 (5 bases). With the DNA end fitting TRBJ2-7 better, the J assignment may be wrong. CDR3 residues: CASTFSPGYEQYF. The CDR3 nucleotides are TGTGCCAGCACCTTCTCACCGGGGTACGAGCAGTACTTC.